What follows are 32 T cell receptor beta chains derived from one specimen sequenced in a study of blood T cell repertoires in COVID-19. The method was immunoSEQ multiplex PCR; TCRdb's version includes in-frame clones alone and lacks a portion of them. The data contain over 100,000 clones, about 88% of them singletons. The sample was peripheral blood. These receptors all stem from a man between 40 and 49 years old with acute or convalescent COVID-19.

This clone was counted a single time. This chain connects TRBV6-2 or TRBV6-3 to TRBJ1-2; D remains ambiguous. V was pared by 0 bases and J by 8 bases, with 19 bases between. The CDR3 extends over 16 amino acids. Looked up from germline, CDR1 is MNHEY and CDR2 is SVGEGT. The CDR3 is CASSYSLRRAAEGYTF. CDR3 sequence (DNA): TGTGCCAGCAGTTACTCCCTGCGGAGGGCAGCTGAGGGCTACACCTTC.

The chain employs TRBV15 and TRBJ1-2; 10 bases agree with TRBD1. V was pared by 2 bases and J by 4 bases, with 4 bases of the junction left unmatched. Germline V lookup: CDR1 LNHNV, CDR2 YYDKDF (reference sequence). The CDR3 totals 15 residues. The CDR3, as DNA: TGTGCCACCAGCAGATCCCGGGACAGGGGCTATGGCTACACCTTC. This codes for CATSRSRDRGYGYTF.

The chain uses TRBV3-1 (or the pseudogene TRBV3-2) and TRBJ2-1; 11 nucleotides align to TRBD2. Germline values: CDR1 LGHDT, CDR2 YNNKEL (reference sequence). The V and J ends lost 0 bases and 10 bases, in that order; junction bases with no gene match: 11. The CDR3 is 17 amino acids. CDR3 sequence (DNA): TGTGCCAGCAGCCAAGAGGGGGCTAGCGGGGGGCAGCGGGAGCAGTTCTTC. It yields the protein CASSQEGASGGQREQFF.

V gene TRBV3-1 (or the pseudogene TRBV3-2) combines with J gene TRBJ2-3, with TRBD2 identical over 8 bases. CDR1 is LGHDT and CDR2 is YNNKEL in the germline V gene (reference sequence). The trim removed 4 bases at V and 15 bases at J, leaving 12 bases unmatched. The CDR3 sequence is 13 residues long. The CDR3, as DNA: TGTGCCAGCAGCCGAGGTGCGGGGACTAGTAGCTATTTT. The encoded protein is CASSRGAGTSSYF.

The CDR3 reads CASSRLGRLAGGQETQYF. The DNA for the CDR3 is TGTGCCAGCAGCCGCCTTGGGCGACTAGCGGGGGGCCAGGAGACCCAGTACTTC. The chain carries TRBV7-2 and TRBJ2-5; 13 nucleotides agree with TRBD2. CDR3 size: 18 residues. With 5 bases clipped from V and 5 bases from J, the junction kept 14 bases outside the gene matches. The germline CDR1 and CDR2 sequences are SGHTA and FQGNSA.

This clone has just one count. The J gene is TRBJ2-5, the V gene TRBV5-1; the match to TRBD1 covers 9 bases. V was clipped by 0 bases and J by 7 bases; unmatched bases: 7. The germline gives CDR1 SGHRS, CDR2 YFSETQ. CDR3 length: 15 residues. CDR3 nucleotides: TGCGCCAGCAGCTTGGCCGGGGACAGGGATGGGACCCAGTACTTC. Protein sequence: CASSLAGDRDGTQYF.

V usage is TRBV6-6 and J usage is TRBJ1-2; tentative D call: TRBD1 (5 bases). The CDR3 is 15 residues long. The V gene lost 1 base and the J gene lost 2 bases, with 11 bases spanning the gap. The germline CDR1 and CDR2 sequences are MNHNY and SVGAGI (reference sequence). DNA of the CDR3: TGTGCCAGCAGTTACTACCCCGGGGGAAACTATGGCTACACCTTC. Amino acid sequence: CASSYYPGGNYGYTF.

V usage is TRBV5-6 and J usage is TRBJ2-7; 7 positions agree with TRBD1. The CDR3 length is 15 residues. The ends lost 4 bases at V and 1 base at J; junction bases unmatched: 8. CDR1 is SGHDT and CDR2 is YYEEEE in the germline V gene. CDR3 bases: TGTGCCAGCAGCCAGACAGGGTGGGTGTCCTACGAGCAGTACTTC. Protein: CASSQTGWVSYEQYF.

The chain is built from TRBV7-9 and TRBJ2-2, with TRBD1 as a possible D gene (5 bases). Trimming left V 3 bases short and J 1 base short, with 6 bases between. This CDR3 is built from 14 residues. Germline V gene lookup returns CDR1 SEHNR and CDR2 FQNEAQ (reference sequence). CDR3: CASSLTENTGELFF. Here the CDR3 DNA reads TGTGCCAGCAGCTTGACAGAGAACACCGGGGAGCTGTTTTTT.

The chain joins TRBV19 to TRBJ2-3; 10 bases are a match to TRBD2. Per germline, CDR1 LNHDA and CDR2 SQIVND (reference sequence). The CDR3 has 17 amino acids. V dropped 6 bases and J dropped 6; count of bases not matched to a gene: 15. The CDR3 loop reads CASSTPRASGRSDTQYF. CDR3 DNA sequence: TGTGCCAGTAGCACTCCTCGGGCTAGCGGGAGATCTGATACGCAGTATTTT.

The genes are TRBV7-2 and TRBJ1-2; D gene uncertain. Trimming removed 4 bases at V and 5 bases at J, with 11 bases between. The CDR3 is made up of 13 amino acids. From germline, CDR1 is SGHTA and CDR2 FQGNSA. In DNA, the CDR3 is TGTGCCAGCAGCTACGGGATTCAGTATGGCTACACCTTC. Its translation is CASSYGIQYGYTF. The full variable domain, completed using reference TRBV7-2 and TRBJ1-2, is GAGVSQSPSNKVTEKGKDVELRCDPISGHTALYWYRQSLGQGLEFLIYFQGNSAPDKSGLPSDRFSAERTGGSVSTLTIQRTQQEDSAVYLCASSYGIQYGYTFGSGTRLTVV.

The V gene is TRBV5-1, the J gene TRBJ2-1, with 10 bases matching TRBD2. There are 15 residues in the CDR3. Unmatched junction bases numbered 8, after V lost 3 bases and J lost 8 bases. Germline CDR1 SGHRS, CDR2 YFSETQ. CDR3 in amino acids: CASSYGLAEMYEQFF. The CDR3 DNA reads as TGCGCCAGCAGCTACGGACTAGCGGAGATGTATGAGCAGTTCTTC.

The chain joins TRBV7-9 to TRBJ1-1; D perhaps matches TRBD1 (5 bases). The CDR3 consists of 15 residues. CDR1 is SEHNR and CDR2 is FQNEAQ in the germline V gene (reference sequence). The germline V and J ends were trimmed by 3 bases and 3 bases, with 14 bases remaining between them. CDR3 loop: CASSLAGRFYTEAFF. In nucleotides, the CDR3 is TGTGCCAGCAGCTTGGCGGGGCGGTTTTACACTGAAGCTTTCTTT.

The CDR3 DNA is TGTGCCACCAGTGAAGGACTAGCCGAATCCAATGAGCAGTTCTTC. This translates into CATSEGLAESNEQFF. The chain combines TRBV24-1 with TRBJ2-1; 8 nucleotides agree with TRBD2. The CDR3 runs to 15 residues. Germline V gene data show CDR1 as KGHDR and CDR2 as SFDVKD. V gave up 4 bases and J gave up 6 bases; unmatched junction bases: 7.

The chain uses TRBV5-8 and TRBJ1-5; no firm D call. The CDR3 extends over 12 amino acids. The germline gives CDR1 SGHTS, CDR2 YDEGEE. Between the trimmed V and J ends, which lost 2 bases and 15 bases, there was a span of 15 bases. The CDR3 coding sequence is TGTGCCAGCAGCTTCACTTCGGCGGCGGGGCATTTT. This codes for CASSFTSAAGHF.

The chain carries TRBV28 and TRBJ2-7; 9 nucleotides align to TRBD1. J lost 6 bases, V lost 6 bases, and 12 bases had no gene match. There are 15 residues in the CDR3. Looked up from germline, CDR1 is MDHEN and CDR2 is SYDVKM. The CDR3 coding sequence is TGTGCCAGCAGCCCACCACCTGGGACAGGGTTCGAGCAGTACTTC. Protein sequence: CASSPPPGTGFEQYF. Full variable domain (outside the CDR3, taken from reference TRBV28 and TRBJ2-7): DVKVTQSSRYLVKRTGEKVFLECVQDMDHENMFWYRQDPGLGLRLIYFSYDVKMKEKGDIPEGYSVSREKKERFSLILESASTNQTSMYLCASSPPPGTGFEQYFGPGTRLTVT.

The chain has TRBV28 and TRBJ2-6; 16 bases map to TRBD2. CDR1 and CDR2 (germline): MDHEN, SYDVKM. CDR3 length: 15 residues. V lost 5 bases, J lost 11 bases, and 3 bases stayed unmatched. CDR3 nucleotide sequence: TGTGCCAGCAGTCCTGGGACTAGCGGGAGGGACGTCCTGACTTTC. Its protein product is CASSPGTSGRDVLTF.

This clone occurred once. CDR3 nucleotides: TGTGCCAGCAGTGAAAGGGACTGGAGTAGCGACAATGAGCAGTTCTTC. Translated, it gives CASSERDWSSDNEQFF. The chain combines TRBV2 with TRBJ2-1; a possible D gene is TRBD2 (6 bases). This CDR3 has 16 amino acids. Germline V gene data show CDR1 as SNHLY and CDR2 as FYNNEI. The V end lost 2 bases, the J end lost 5 bases, and 16 bases lay between the germline ends.

The rearrangement joins TRBV2 to TRBJ2-3; TRBD1 agrees at 7 bases. CDR3 length: 16 residues. V gave up 6 bases and J gave up 0 bases; unmatched junction bases: 9. Germline values: CDR1 SNHLY, CDR2 FYNNEI. The CDR3 nucleotides read TGTGCCAGCAGGGGACAGAGGAGGACCAGCACAGATACGCAGTATTTT. It specifies CASRGQRRTSTDTQYF.

Concerning this clone: The identical CDR3 is also encoded by other nucleotide sequences in the sample. The chain uses TRBV5-1 and TRBJ1-1; 7 nucleotides match TRBD1. Per the germline V gene, CDR1 is SGHRS and CDR2 is YFSETQ. Trimming took 0 bases from V and 2 from J; bases not matched to a gene: 1. The CDR3 loop spans 14 amino acids. The CDR3 DNA reads TGCGCCAGCAGCTTGGGGACAGGCAACACTGAAGCTTTCTTT. It is translated as CASSLGTGNTEAFF.

The V gene is TRBV7-9, the J gene TRBJ1-3, with D uncertain. Trimming stripped 5 bases from V and 0 bases from J, with 14 bases between. There are 16 residues in the CDR3. CDR1 SEHNR and CDR2 FQNEAQ come from the germline V gene (reference sequence). The CDR3 protein is CASSPPGDTSGNTIYF. DNA for the CDR3: TGTGCCAGCAGCCCCCCAGGTGATACCTCTGGAAACACCATATATTTT.

The chain carries TRBV3-1 (or the pseudogene TRBV3-2) and TRBJ2-7, with 9 nucleotides matching TRBD2. V dropped 1 base and J dropped 0; count of bases not matched to a gene: 4. Germline values: CDR1 LGHDT, CDR2 YNNKEL (reference sequence). CDR3 size: 16 residues. The CDR3 nucleotides are TGTGCCAGCAGCCAAGCGGCTAGCGGGATCTCCTACGAGCAGTACTTC. It yields the protein CASSQAASGISYEQYF.

The rearrangement links TRBV6-2 or TRBV6-3 to TRBJ2-2; possibly TRBD1 for D (6 bases). V shed 5 bases and J shed 7 bases, with 23 bases lying between them. CDR1 MNHEY and CDR2 SVGEGT come from the germline V gene. This CDR3 has 17 amino acids. CDR3 in amino acids: CASSHKLHRVNGGELFF. The DNA for the CDR3 is TGTGCCAGCAGTCACAAGCTTCACAGGGTAAATGGCGGGGAGCTGTTTTTT.

This chain uses TRBV20-1 with TRBJ2-1; 7 nucleotides line up with TRBD2. The germline CDR1 and CDR2 sequences are DFQATT and SNEGSKA (reference sequence). V was clipped by 3 bases and J by 8 bases; unmatched bases: 16. This CDR3 is 16 amino acids long. CDR3 in amino acids: CSASGGPHRGRDEQFF. CDR3 in DNA: TGCAGTGCTAGTGGAGGCCCACACCGGGGGAGGGATGAGCAGTTCTTC.

The rearrangement links TRBV21-1 to TRBJ2-2; whether TRBD2, the table's D call, matches the DNA was not checked. TRBV21-1 is labeled a pseudogene. This CDR3 contains 15 residues. CDR3 in amino acids: CACANFQEGTGELFF. DNA of the CDR3: TGTGCCTGCGCAAATTTCCAAGAGGGCACCGGGGAGCTGTTTTTT.

The CDR3 DNA reads TGTGCCAGCAGTTACTCGATTACAGGGGACTATGGCTACACCTTC. The encoded protein is CASSYSITGDYGYTF. This chain joins TRBV6-5 and TRBJ1-2; 7 positions match TRBD1. The V segment lost 0 bases and the J segment 3 bases; nucleotides outside the gene matches: 4. Germline assignment: CDR1 MNHEY and CDR2 SVGAGI. The CDR3 runs to 15 residues.

The rearrangement uses TRBV6-6 and TRBJ2-3, with D possibly TRBD2 on 6 matching bases. V gave up 1 base and J gave up 3 bases, with 8 bases separating them. The germline CDR1 and CDR2 sequences are MNHNY and SVGAGI (reference sequence). The CDR3 length is 14 residues. The CDR3 DNA reads TGTGCCAGCAGTTACTTGGGGGGTACAGATACGCAGTATTTT. It yields the protein CASSYLGGTDTQYF.

A single count supports this clone. The chain is built from TRBV27 and TRBJ2-5; perhaps TRBD1 as D (5 bases). Germline CDR1 is MNHEY and CDR2 is SMNVEV (reference sequence). The CDR3 is 14 amino acids. The V gene lost 5 bases and the J gene lost 4 bases, with 14 bases spanning the gap. This CDR3 reads CASSNSLTGETQYF. Written as DNA, the CDR3 is TGTGCCAGCAGTAACTCCCTCACAGGAGAGACCCAGTACTTC.

The chain uses TRBV4-1 and TRBJ2-1; 7 bases are a match to TRBD2. V lost 4 bases and J lost 0; bases outside the gene matches: 12. This CDR3 has 18 residues. The germline V gene has CDR1 MGHRA and CDR2 YSYEKL. The CDR3 is CASSLHQGLTRSYNEQFF. Here the CDR3 DNA reads TGCGCCAGCAGCCTGCACCAGGGACTAACCCGCTCCTACAATGAGCAGTTCTTC.

This chain connects TRBV14 to TRBJ2-3; 10 bases map to TRBD2. Germline trimming cut 2 bases from V and 5 bases from J; bases unmatched to any gene: 7. CDR3 length: 16 residues. The germline V gene has CDR1 SGHDN and CDR2 FVKESK. The CDR3, as DNA: TGTGCCAGCAGCCAACTCTGGCTAGCGGGGGTAGATACGCAGTATTTT. Protein: CASSQLWLAGVDTQYF. Drawing the rest from reference TRBV14 and TRBJ2-3, the complete variable domain is EAGVTQFPSHSVIEKGQTVTLRCDPISGHDNLYWYRRVMGKEIKFLLHFVKESKQDESGMPNNRFLAERTGGTYSTLKVQPAELEDSGVYFCASSQLWLAGVDTQYFGPGTRLTVL.

The chain links TRBV5-5 to TRBJ2-7; 7 positions match TRBD2. The junction had 9 bases not matched to a gene; V was cut back by 4 bases and J by 2 bases. Looked up from germline, CDR1 is SGHKS and CDR2 is YYEKEE (reference sequence). The length of the CDR3 is 15 residues. Written as DNA, the CDR3 is TGTGCCAGCAGCCCTCGGGACTACCCACCCTACGAGCAGTACTTC. As protein: CASSPRDYPPYEQYF.

The chain employs TRBV20-1 and TRBJ1-2; TRBD1 matches at 9 bases. Trimming cost V 3 bases and J 8 bases; bases outside gene matches: 7. The V gene's germline CDR1 is DFQATT and CDR2 SNEGSKA (reference sequence). The CDR3 spans 13 residues. For the CDR3, the DNA is TGCAGTGCTAGTACACAGGGGGCTGGGGGCTACACCTTC. Its translation: CSASTQGAGGYTF.